These T cell receptor beta chains were read from a single sample in a study of cytomegalovirus exposure and HLA in healthy donors. Using immunoSEQ multiplex PCR, the repertoire was profiled, and TCRdb retains in-frame clones only, with some absent. The sample records around 130,000 clones, about two thirds being singletons. The material sequenced was PBMCs. The receptors were sampled from a woman in her sixties in good health and CMV-seropositive. The CDR3 runs from the conserved cysteine through the conserved F or W. Fields, in order: V gene, clone size, J gene, D gene, CDR3 protein, CDR3 DNA. The D gene is left open where the match is weak. A clone size is listed for some rows: how often the clone was seen (once, few, many), or a class if it is expanded.

TRBV7-3,-,TRBJ1-1,-,CASSPFARDTEAFF,TGTGCCAGCAGCCCTTTTGCGAGGGACACTGAAGCTTTCTTT
TRBV18,-,TRBJ2-3,TRBD1,CASSPGQGRDTQYF,TGTGCCAGCTCACCGGGACAGGGTAGAGATACGCAGTATTTT
TRBV9,-,TRBJ2-5,TRBD2,CASSQTVAGGQETQYF,TGTGCCAGCAGCCAAACAGTAGCGGGGGGCCAAGAGACCCAGTACTTC
TRBV25-1,-,TRBJ1-2,TRBD1,CASRRSGGHYGYTF,TGTGCCAGCAGACGTTCAGGGGGCCACTATGGCTACACCTTC
TRBV7-6,-,TRBJ2-7,TRBD1,CASSSRSQGANYEQYF,TGTGCCAGCAGCTCTCGTTCACAGGGGGCGAACTACGAGCAGTACTTC
TRBV6-5,-,TRBJ2-3,TRBD1,CASSLGQGGTDTQYF,TGTGCCAGCAGTTTAGGACAGGGGGGCACAGATACGCAGTATTTT
TRBV5-1,-,TRBJ2-2,TRBD1,CASSPGGNTGELFF,TGCGCCAGCAGCCCAGGGGGCAACACCGGGGAGCTGTTTTTT
TRBV19,-,TRBJ1-1,-,CASSIEGVMNTEAFF,TGTGCCAGTAGTATAGAGGGAGTTATGAACACTGAAGCTTTCTTT
TRBV7-2,-,TRBJ2-2,TRBD1,CASSPRAGGTGELFF,TGTGCCAGCAGCCCGAGGGCAGGGGGCACCGGGGAGCTGTTTTTT
TRBV25-1,-,TRBJ2-5,TRBD2,CASSELASGGQETQYF,TGTGCCAGCAGTGAATTGGCTAGCGGGGGGCAAGAGACCCAGTACTTC
TRBV19,-,TRBJ1-5,-,CASSTLPRDTWNSNQPQHF,TGTGCCAGTAGTACCCTGCCCCGGGACACCTGGAATAGCAATCAGCCCCAGCATTTT
TRBV10-2,-,TRBJ1-5,-,CASSQTDISNQPQHF,TGCGCCAGCAGTCAGACTGATATTAGCAATCAGCCCCAGCATTTT
TRBV15,-,TRBJ1-5,-,CATSRDSGSRQPQHF,TGTGCCACCAGCAGAGATTCCGGGAGTCGACAGCCCCAGCATTTT
TRBV10-1,-,TRBJ2-7,-,CASSESRAGLPSEQYF,TGCGCCAGCAGTGAGTCTCGGGCAGGGTTACCCTCTGAGCAGTACTTC
TRBV6-5,-,TRBJ1-2,-,CASSSTGYYGYTF,TGTGCCAGCAGTTCCACAGGGTACTATGGCTACACCTTC
TRBV9,-,TRBJ2-3,-,CASSVVLTDTQYF,TGTGCCAGCAGCGTAGTCTTGACAGATACGCAGTATTTT
TRBV2,-,TRBJ1-4,-,CASTEKRVATNEKLFF,TGTGCCAGCACCGAAAAGAGGGTGGCAACTAATGAAAAACTGTTTTTT
TRBV6-6,-,TRBJ2-2,TRBD1,CASRGQGSGELFF,TGTGCCAGCCGCGGACAGGGGAGCGGGGAGCTGTTTTTT
TRBV4-1,-,TRBJ1-1,TRBD1,CASSQTSDRRNTEAFF,TGCGCCAGCAGCCAAACTTCGGACAGGCGGAACACTGAAGCTTTCTTT
TRBV5-4,-,TRBJ2-7,TRBD2,CASSLSGGAYEQYF,TGTGCCAGCAGCTTGAGCGGGGGGGCTTACGAGCAGTACTTC
TRBV7-6,few,TRBJ2-1,TRBD1,CASSLRDRGGNEQFF,TGTGCCAGCAGCCTCCGGGACAGGGGTGGAAATGAGCAGTTCTTC
TRBV5-6,-,TRBJ1-2,-,CASSLASPLGYGYTF,TGTGCCAGCAGCTTGGCGTCTCCCCTCGGGTATGGCTACACCTTC
TRBV2,-,TRBJ1-1,-,CASSRTGTTEAFF,TGTGCCAGCAGTCGAACAGGGACGACTGAAGCTTTCTTT
TRBV7-2,-,TRBJ2-2,-,CASHRAVAGELFF,TGTGCCAGCCACAGGGCGGTTGCTGGGGAGCTGTTTTTT
TRBV4-1,few,TRBJ2-7,-,CASSHSGRVGSYEQYF,TGCGCCAGCAGCCATTCGGGAAGGGTCGGCTCCTACGAGCAGTACTTC